The subject of this entry is one T cell receptor (beta chain). The antigen is unknown. The record originates from a study of vaccination and CD4 T cells after COVID-19. Study-wide context: Convalescent donors were composed of six males and four females, of whom two were Hispanic. Collection of post-COVID samples occurred a median about 98 days after diagnosis, spanning a range of 35 to 161. Overlapping spike peptides from SARS-CoV-2, HCoV-NL63, HCoV-OC43 and HCoV-229E served to stimulate the cells.

Trimming took 4 bases from V and 5 from J, leaving 20 bases between them. The CDR3 is 15 amino acids. Germline V CDR1 and CDR2: DFQATT, SNEGSKA (reference sequence). Treatment denoted: roughly 11-day PBMC culture with coronavirus spike peptide pools or control peptides (ViraFEST assay). Researchers used the Oncomine TCR Beta short-read assay to sequence DNA from cultured CD4+ T cells. TCRdb re-called the PCR reads with MiXCR, one entry per CDR3 protein. Seen here are about 15,000 distinct CDR3 sequences, around 45% observed once, and the top ten hold approximately 5%. Study-wide findings and caveats: Relatively few convalescent patients were studied, without early post-infection timepoints.

This clonotype was sampled from a human donor who had recovered from COVID-19. The sample was CD4+ T cells from blood, cultured in vitro, taken before SARS-CoV-2 vaccination. This rearrangement joins TRBV20-1 to TRBJ2-5; D is ambiguous. The CDR3 reads CSANQPTGDSETQYF. CDR3 sequence (DNA): TGCAGTGCTAACCAACCCACTGGGGATTCGGAGACCCAGTACTTC.